These T cell receptor beta chains were read from a single sample in a study of T cells in Graves' hyperthyroidism and ophthalmopathy. TCRdb processed the multiplex PCR reads anew with MiXCR; each CDR3 protein has one entry. The top ten hold about 50% of the sample, which has under 350,000 distinct CDR3 sequences, roughly a fifth seen once. The specimen sequenced was blood. The receptors here all came from a woman aged 45-65 years with Graves' hyperthyroidism. CDR3s include the opening cysteine and the closing phenylalanine or tryptophan. Fields, in order: J gene, clone size, V gene, D gene, CDR3 DNA, CDR3 protein. A D gene is named only where the DNA matches it firmly. Only part of the rows carry a size: once, few, many, or a class if the clone is expanded.

j_call: TRBJ1-1; clone_size: many; v_call: TRBV30; d_call: -; cdr3_nt: TGTGCCTGGAGTGTAAGTCAGCGGACTGAAGCTTTCTTT; cdr3_aa: CAWSVSQRTEAFF
j_call: TRBJ2-7; clone_size: few; v_call: TRBV6-2/TRBV6-3; d_call: -; cdr3_nt: TGTGCCAGCAGCATCCCCGGGGGCGAGCAGTACTTC; cdr3_aa: CASSIPGGEQYF
j_call: TRBJ1-1; clone_size: many; v_call: TRBV18; d_call: -; cdr3_nt: TGTGCCAGCTCACCACAGGGGATCAACACTGAAGCTTTCTTT; cdr3_aa: CASSPQGINTEAFF
j_call: TRBJ2-3; clone_size: few; v_call: TRBV7-2; d_call: -; cdr3_nt: TGTGCCAGCAGCTTAGTACTGAGTAGAGATACGCAGTATTTT; cdr3_aa: CASSLVLSRDTQYF
j_call: TRBJ1-1; clone_size: -; v_call: TRBV12-3/TRBV12-4; d_call: -; cdr3_nt: TGTGCCAGCGGTACCTGGGATGAAGCTTTCTTT; cdr3_aa: CASGTWDEAFF
j_call: TRBJ1-5; clone_size: many; v_call: TRBV28; d_call: -; cdr3_nt: TGTGCCAGCAGTTTAAGGGACACCTACAATCAGCCCCAGCATTTT; cdr3_aa: CASSLRDTYNQPQHF
j_call: TRBJ2-7; clone_size: many; v_call: TRBV2; d_call: TRBD1; cdr3_nt: TGTGCCAGCTTCTCGGGACAGGGCTACGAGCAGTACTTC; cdr3_aa: CASFSGQGYEQYF
j_call: TRBJ2-7; clone_size: many; v_call: TRBV7-8; d_call: TRBD2; cdr3_nt: TGTGCCAGCAGCTTAAGTAGCGGGGGGCGGAATGAGCAGTACTTC; cdr3_aa: CASSLSSGGRNEQYF
j_call: TRBJ2-5; clone_size: many; v_call: TRBV15; d_call: -; cdr3_nt: TGTGCCACCAGCTCCGGGGCCCAAGCGCGGGAGACCCAGTACTTC; cdr3_aa: CATSSGAQARETQYF
j_call: TRBJ1-1; clone_size: many; v_call: TRBV15; d_call: TRBD1; cdr3_nt: TGTGCCACCAGCCGGGACAGATTGAACACTGAAGCTTTCTTT; cdr3_aa: CATSRDRLNTEAFF
j_call: TRBJ2-7; clone_size: -; v_call: TRBV6-5; d_call: TRBD1; cdr3_nt: TGTGCCAGCAGTTATCGGGACAGGGCGTACGAGCAGTACTTC; cdr3_aa: CASSYRDRAYEQYF
j_call: TRBJ2-7; clone_size: many; v_call: TRBV11-1; d_call: -; cdr3_nt: TGTGCCAGCAGCGGGGGAGGTACCTACGAGCAGTACTTC; cdr3_aa: CASSGGGTYEQYF